The 18 T cell receptor beta chains presented below share a single source sample, sequenced in a study of identical twins. TCRdb re-analysed the 5' RACE reads in MiXCR, keeping a single row per CDR3 protein. The sample lists 690,000 or so distinct CDR3 sequences, more than 6.5% occurring once. The sample was also linked to a second study, of yellow fever vaccine responses in identical twins.

Material: PBMCs. All receptors derive from a woman younger than 35 in good health.

J is TRBJ2-2 and V is TRBV29-1, with D possibly matching TRBD1 (5 bases). V lost 6 bases and J lost 7, with 21 bases in between. This CDR3 is 15 amino acids long. Germline assignment: CDR1 SQVTM and CDR2 ANQGSEA. CDR3 loop: CSVSLRSRVGGELFF. The CDR3 DNA is TGCAGCGTATCCCTGAGAAGCAGGGTGGGCGGGGAGCTGTTTTTT.

This chain joins TRBV13 and TRBJ2-3; D possibly corresponds to TRBD2 (6 bases). The V end lost 1 base, the J end lost 6 bases, and 11 bases lay between the germline ends. This CDR3 region has 14 residues. Looked up from germline, CDR1 is PRHDT and CDR2 is FYEKMQ (reference sequence). The CDR3 nucleotides are TGTGCCAGCAGCTTAGACGGGAGAGCGGATACGCAGTATTTT. Protein: CASSLDGRADTQYF.

V is TRBV27 and J is TRBJ1-5, with D hard to call. The CDR3 is 13 residues long. The V gene lost 3 bases and the J gene lost 7 bases, with 10 bases spanning the gap. Germline V gives CDR1 MNHEY, CDR2 SMNVEV (reference sequence). This CDR3 is CASSFGSGQPQHF. The CDR3 bases are TGTGCCAGCAGTTTTGGCTCTGGCCAGCCCCAGCATTTT.

The sample holds a few counts of this clonotype. V is TRBV3-1 and J is TRBJ2-7; perhaps TRBD2 as D (6 bases). Per germline, CDR1 LGHDT and CDR2 YNNKEL (reference sequence). The length of the CDR3 is 14 residues. V lost 0 bases and J 6 bases, leaving 12 bases between the germline ends. This CDR3 reads CASSQDFRGTEQYF. In nucleotides, the CDR3 is TGTGCCAGCAGCCAAGATTTTCGGGGGACCGAGCAGTACTTC.

This clonotype was detected a few times. The V call is TRBV30, the J call TRBJ2-3, with 8 bases identical to TRBD2. This CDR3 spans 14 amino acids. Germline CDR1 GTSNPN, CDR2 SVGIG (reference sequence). The V gene end was trimmed by 4 bases and the J gene end by 7 bases; junction bases not matched to a gene: 10. CDR3 nucleotides: TGTGCCTGGATCGTCGGGGGGGCCGTATATACGCAGTATTTT. Its protein product is CAWIVGGAVYTQYF. The full variable domain, rest sourced from reference TRBV30 and TRBJ2-3, is SQTIHQWPATLVQPVGSPLSLECTVEGTSNPNLYWYRQAAGRGLQLLFYSVGIGQISSEVPQNLSASRPQDRQFILSSKKLLLSDSGFYLCAWIVGGAVYTQYFGPGTRLTVL.

At least ten counts were recorded for this clonotype. The chain has TRBV2 and TRBJ2-2; the match to TRBD1 covers 9 bases. This CDR3 is 17 amino acids long. The junction had 7 bases not matched to a gene; V was cut back by 5 bases and J by 0 bases. The germline V gene encodes CDR1 SNHLY and CDR2 FYNNEI. The DNA of the CDR3 is TGTGCCAGCAGTCCAAGGGGGACAGGGACGAACACCGGGGAGCTGTTTTTT. This sequence encodes CASSPRGTGTNTGELFF.

The CDR3 region is CAIRVPGPSYEQYF. The CDR3 DNA reads as TGTGCCATCAGGGTCCCCGGACCATCCTACGAGCAGTACTTC. This chain joins TRBV10-3 and TRBJ2-7, with D unresolved. The germline V gene has CDR1 ENHRY and CDR2 SYGVKD. Deletions cut 6 bases from V and 1 base from J, with 13 bases between. This CDR3 is built from 14 residues.

This chain joins TRBV7-9 and TRBJ1-1, with D uncertain. The CDR3 runs 13 residues. Trimming left V 5 bases short and J 5 bases short, with 12 bases between. Germline-derived CDR1 and CDR2 are SEHNR and FQNEAQ (reference sequence). CDR3 sequence: CASSITGRTEAFF. The CDR3 DNA sequence: TGTGCCAGCAGCATCACCGGGAGGACTGAAGCTTTCTTT.

This clonotype was seen a few times. This chain links TRBV15 with TRBJ2-1; D not resolved. The CDR3 extends over 13 amino acids. From germline, CDR1 is LNHNV and CDR2 YYDKDF (reference sequence). Deletions cut 0 bases from V and 8 bases from J, with 8 bases between. The CDR3 bases are TGTGCCACCAGCAGAGACTCGAGCGATGAGCAGTTCTTC. Its translation is CATSRDSSDEQFF.

This chain joins TRBV28 and TRBJ2-7, with TRBD2 matching over 9 bases. J was trimmed by 3 bases and V by 5 bases; bases with no gene match: 5. CDR3 length: 14 residues. In germline, CDR1 is MDHEN, CDR2 SYDVKM. CDR3 DNA sequence: TGTGCCAGCAGTCTCCTAGCGGGACTCTACGAGCAGTACTTC. This translates into CASSLLAGLYEQYF.

The chain uses TRBV12-3 or TRBV12-4 and TRBJ2-5; D is unresolved. Trimming pared 8 bases from V and 5 bases from J, leaving 12 bases between. CDR3 length: 12 amino acids. The CDR3 loop is CASCSLDETQYF. DNA for the CDR3: TGTGCCAGCTGCTCCTTGGATGAGACCCAGTACTTC.

In its sample, this clonotype was seen a few times. The V call is TRBV28, the J call TRBJ2-7; 7 positions agree with TRBD1. CDR1 and CDR2 from the germline V gene are MDHEN and SYDVKM. With 10 bases clipped from V and 2 bases from J, the junction kept 14 bases outside the gene matches. The CDR3 spans 15 residues. Written as DNA, the CDR3 is TGTGCCACCAACAAACCGGGACAGATACCCTACGAGCAGTACTTC. Translated: CATNKPGQIPYEQYF.

There are many counts of this clonotype. V usage is TRBV12-3 or TRBV12-4 and J usage is TRBJ2-7, with D maybe TRBD1 (6 bases). There are 13 residues in the CDR3. V dropped 6 bases and J dropped 1 base, with 10 bases sitting between them. This CDR3 is CASSPDRSYEQYF. The CDR3 DNA reads as TGTGCCAGCAGCCCGGACAGATCCTACGAGCAGTACTTC.

This clonotype was recorded many times. The V gene is TRBV29-1, the J gene TRBJ1-1; weak D call: TRBD1 (6 bases). Trimming left V 6 bases short and J 3 bases short, with 11 bases between. This CDR3 contains 12 residues. Germline CDR1 is SQVTM and CDR2 is ANQGSEA. The CDR3: CSVSTGHTEAFF. The CDR3 DNA reads TGCAGCGTCTCTACAGGGCACACTGAAGCTTTCTTT.

The chain has TRBV6-9 and TRBJ2-5; TRBD1 aligns across 8 bases. The CDR3 extends over 15 amino acids. The germline gives CDR1 MNHGY, CDR2 SVAAGI. V was pared by 4 bases and J by 1 base, with 5 bases of the junction left unmatched. CDR3 coding DNA: TGTGCCAGCAGTTTTCGAACAGGGGGCCAAGAGACCCAGTACTTC. Translated: CASSFRTGGQETQYF.

This clonotype occurred many times. The chain employs TRBV7-9 and TRBJ2-1; 7 nucleotides match TRBD2. Trimming removed 0 bases from V and 7 bases from J; junction bases left unmatched: 6. Germline-derived CDR1 and CDR2 are SEHNR and FQNEAQ (reference sequence). The CDR3 covers 15 residues. The CDR3 DNA reads TGTGCCAGCAGCTTAGCGGCGGGAGTTGATAATGAGCAGTTCTTC. Protein sequence: CASSLAAGVDNEQFF.

V gene TRBV4-2 combines with J gene TRBJ2-1; the match to TRBD2 covers 8 bases. V lost 4 bases, J lost 4 bases, and 12 bases stayed unmatched. CDR3 length: 17 residues. In germline, CDR1 is LGHNA, CDR2 YNFKEQ. CDR3 sequence (DNA): TGTGCCAGCAGCCGCCAGACTAGCGCCGAGGCTTACAATGAGCAGTTCTTC. Translated, it gives CASSRQTSAEAYNEQFF.

V and J are TRBV5-1 and TRBJ2-7, with D possibly matching TRBD2 (6 bases). This CDR3 has 14 residues. The germline V gene has CDR1 SGHRS and CDR2 YFSETQ. The ends were cut back, 2 bases at V and 2 bases at J, with 11 bases in the middle. The DNA for the CDR3 is TGCGCCAGCAGCTTAAGGGACTTTACCTACGAGCAGTACTTC. Translating gives CASSLRDFTYEQYF.